This T cell receptor (beta chain) was sequenced in a study of T cells in localized non-small cell lung cancer. Study conclusions and caveats: Uninvolved adjacent lung, not tumor, had the highest T cell clonality. The study detected a median roughly 56 of the top 100 tumor clones in adjacent lung.

Sequencing used immunoSEQ multiplex PCR; TCRdb keeps in-frame clones, though not all of them. The top ten clones hold 25% to 35% of a sample with around 10,000 clones, 70% to 85% of them seen once. V dropped 6 bases and J dropped 5 bases, with 7 bases sitting between them. The length of the CDR3 is 11 residues. The germline V gene has CDR1 ENHRY and CDR2 SYGVKD. For this clone: What it binds is unknown.

This rearrangement joins TRBV10-3 to TRBJ1-2; D unresolved. The receptor was derived from a male donor aged 60 or older with stage I lung adenocarcinoma. The source material was peripheral blood, sampled before any cancer treatment. The CDR3 DNA sequence: TGTGCCATCAGCTCAGGTTATGGCTACACCTTC. Translating gives CAISSGYGYTF.